A selection of T cell receptor beta chains follows, all from one sample in a study of T cells in Graves' hyperthyroidism and ophthalmopathy. A single record per CDR3 protein comes from TCRdb applying MiXCR to the multiplex PCR reads. The sample has over 650,000 distinct CDR3 sequences; about 17% are singletons. Sequenced sample: blood. The receptors stem from a man in his late teens or twenties with Graves' hyperthyroidism. The CDR3 runs from the conserved cysteine through the conserved F or W. Fields, in order: V gene, CDR3 protein.

V: TRBV7-9; CDR3: CASRRPGTSGNLYF
V: TRBV30; CDR3: CAWSGTSGTYEQYF
V: TRBV30; CDR3: CAWSEMDRSYEQYF
V: TRBV5-1; CDR3: CASSYGSSDYEQYF
V: TRBV12-5; CDR3: CASGPRDRGFGKNIQYF
V: TRBV28; CDR3: CASLKDEQYF
V: TRBV12-3/TRBV12-4; CDR3: CASSLMAQPQHF
V: TRBV6-2/TRBV6-3; CDR3: CASTALGGTQYF
V: TRBV9; CDR3: CASSVGPMNTEAFF
V: TRBV4-2; CDR3: CASSMRSGGTEAFF
V: TRBV28; CDR3: CASSALDRAYEQYF
V: TRBV2; CDR3: CASSDGRGRADTQYF
V: TRBV11-3; CDR3: CASSLATGGYSNQPQHF
V: TRBV28; CDR3: CASSTYGRQPQHF
V: TRBV7-9; CDR3: CASSVLADIYNEQFF
V: TRBV5-6; CDR3: CASSLLLAGSTDTQYF
V: TRBV20-1; CDR3: CSASLTYNTEAFF
V: TRBV29-1; CDR3: CSIPPGGAGGEQFF
V: TRBV12-3/TRBV12-4; CDR3: CASSQTGQNTEAFF
V: TRBV27; CDR3: CAGPGGNEQFF
V: TRBV10-3; CDR3: CAISVPREGREQFF
V: TRBV12-5; CDR3: CASGLVRSAELPTNEKLFF
V: TRBV4-3; CDR3: CASSQDGTGEGYTF
V: TRBV2; CDR3: CASTGTSGRYSGELFF